A selection of T cell receptor beta chains follows, all from one sample in a study of blood T cell repertoires in COVID-19. Some clones are missing from TCRdb's copy, which holds only in-frame ones; the method was immunoSEQ multiplex PCR. Among 130,000 or so clones listed, approximately 80% were seen once. The sample taken for sequencing was peripheral blood. These receptors were obtained from a human donor in a cohort sampled during active COVID-19. Both conserved end residues are part of each CDR3. Fields, in order: CDR3 protein, CDR3 DNA, D gene, V gene, clone size, J gene. D genes are given only for firm matches. The size field is filled for only some rows; it gives once, few, many or a size class.

CDR3: CASSLETPGQGALMETQYF
DNA: TGTGCCAGCAGCTTAGAGACCCCCGGACAGGGGGCGTTGATGGAGACCCAGTACTTC
D: TRBD1
V: TRBV11-3
size: -
J: TRBJ2-5

CDR3: CASSPGTIRDTQYF
DNA: TGTGCCAGCAGCCCGGGGACTATTCGCGATACGCAGTATTTT
D: TRBD2
V: TRBV3-1/TRBV3-2
size: -
J: TRBJ2-3

CDR3: CASSPIGAGGRETQYF
DNA: TGTGCCAGCAGCCCAATAGGTGCAGGGGGCCGGGAGACCCAGTACTTC
D: TRBD1
V: TRBV3-1/TRBV3-2
size: -
J: TRBJ2-5

CDR3: CASSPKVAGGRGEQYF
DNA: TGTGCCAGCAGCCCGAAGGTTGCGGGGGGACGCGGCGAGCAGTACTTC
D: TRBD2
V: TRBV3-1/TRBV3-2
size: -
J: TRBJ2-7

CDR3: CASSYLDRVNQPQHF
DNA: TGTGCCAGCAGCTATCTCGACAGGGTCAATCAGCCCCAGCATTTT
D: TRBD1
V: TRBV4-2
size: -
J: TRBJ1-5

CDR3: CAIKRAGGYEQYF
DNA: TGTGCCATCAAGAGGGCCGGAGGCTACGAGCAGTACTTC
D: -
V: TRBV27
size: -
J: TRBJ2-7

CDR3: CASSVYGGAETQYF
DNA: TGTGCCAGCAGCGTGTACGGGGGGGCTGAGACCCAGTACTTC
D: TRBD2
V: TRBV9
size: -
J: TRBJ2-5

CDR3: CSVPASGSHNEQFF
DNA: TGCAGCGTCCCCGCAAGCGGGAGTCACAATGAGCAGTTCTTC
D: TRBD2
V: TRBV29-1
size: -
J: TRBJ2-1

CDR3: CASSDRPRTEAFF
DNA: TGTGCCAGCTCAGACAGACCTCGAACTGAAGCTTTCTTT
D: -
V: TRBV19
size: -
J: TRBJ1-1

CDR3: CASSLQGAGETQYF
DNA: TGTGCCAGTAGTCTTCAGGGGGCCGGGGAGACCCAGTACTTC
D: TRBD1
V: TRBV19
size: -
J: TRBJ2-5

CDR3: CASRQGSGAYEQYF
DNA: TGTGCCAGCAGACAGGGTAGCGGGGCCTACGAGCAGTACTTC
D: TRBD2
V: TRBV3-1/TRBV3-2
size: -
J: TRBJ2-7

CDR3: CASSLGGQGHEQFF
DNA: TGTGCCAGCAGCTTGGGGGGACAGGGGCATGAGCAGTTCTTC
D: TRBD1
V: TRBV5-4
size: -
J: TRBJ2-1

CDR3: CSVEDVDNTEAFF
DNA: TGCAGCGTGGAGGACGTCGATAACACTGAAGCTTTCTTT
D: -
V: TRBV29-1
size: -
J: TRBJ1-1

CDR3: CASSQADKNTEAFF
DNA: TGTGCCAGCAGCCAAGCGGACAAGAACACTGAAGCTTTCTTT
D: -
V: TRBV4-2
size: few
J: TRBJ1-1

CDR3: CAWRGQGSHEQYF
DNA: TGTGCCTGGAGAGGACAGGGGTCCCACGAGCAGTACTTC
D: TRBD1
V: TRBV30
size: -
J: TRBJ2-7

CDR3: CASKFSGNEQYF
DNA: TGTGCCAGCAAGTTTAGCGGGAACGAGCAGTACTTC
D: TRBD2
V: TRBV6-5
size: few
J: TRBJ2-7

CDR3: CASSILPMRREPEQFF
DNA: TGCGCCAGCAGTATACTCCCGATGAGGCGGGAACCTGAGCAGTTCTTC
D: -
V: TRBV10-2
size: -
J: TRBJ2-1

CDR3: CASSLSVQAYTNEKLFF
DNA: TGTGCCAGCAGCTTGAGTGTACAGGCCTATACTAATGAAAAACTGTTTTTT
D: -
V: TRBV5-6
size: once
J: TRBJ1-4

CDR3: CASSLAAGGIGEKLFF
DNA: TGCGCCAGCAGCTTGGCCGCAGGGGGCATTGGAGAAAAACTGTTTTTT
D: TRBD1
V: TRBV5-1
size: -
J: TRBJ1-4

CDR3: CASSSSFGYGYTF
DNA: TGTGCCAGCAGCTCGTCCTTCGGCTATGGCTACACCTTC
D: -
V: TRBV7-2
size: -
J: TRBJ1-2

CDR3: CASKGGSGANVLTF
DNA: TGCGCCAGCAAAGGGGGCTCTGGGGCCAACGTCCTGACTTTC
D: -
V: TRBV10-2
size: -
J: TRBJ2-6

CDR3: CASSLNPTGVEKLFF
DNA: TGTGCCAGCAGTTTAAACCCGACAGGGGTCGAAAAACTGTTTTTT
D: TRBD1
V: TRBV28
size: -
J: TRBJ1-4

CDR3: CASSLSWVGASYEQYF
DNA: TGTGCCAGCAGTTTATCTTGGGTGGGGGCCTCCTACGAGCAGTACTTC
D: -
V: TRBV27
size: -
J: TRBJ2-7

CDR3: CASSPLKLADSSYEQYF
DNA: TGTGCCAGCAGCCCACTTAAGCTAGCGGACAGCTCCTACGAGCAGTACTTC
D: -
V: TRBV5-6
size: -
J: TRBJ2-7

CDR3: CASSPSYRGVYGYTF
DNA: TGTGCCAGTAGTCCCTCGTATCGGGGGGTCTATGGCTACACCTTC
D: -
V: TRBV19
size: -
J: TRBJ1-2

CDR3: CASSLGLAVPEQYF
DNA: TGTGCCAGCAGCTTAGGCCTAGCGGTTCCTGAGCAGTACTTC
D: TRBD2
V: TRBV5-4
size: -
J: TRBJ2-7

CDR3: CASSLAEKLFF
DNA: TGTGCCAGCAGTTTGGCTGAAAAACTGTTTTTT
D: -
V: TRBV2
size: -
J: TRBJ1-4

CDR3: CASSVAINTYNEQFF
DNA: TGTGCCAGCAGCGTAGCTATTAATACGTACAATGAGCAGTTCTTC
D: -
V: TRBV9
size: once
J: TRBJ2-1

CDR3: CASSPKRLAGVWSQYF
DNA: TGTGCCAGCAGCCCCAAAAGGCTAGCGGGAGTTTGGTCCCAGTACTTC
D: TRBD2
V: TRBV11-2
size: -
J: TRBJ2-5

CDR3: CASSPDRVNTEAFF
DNA: TGTGCCAGCTCCCCCGACAGGGTGAACACTGAAGCTTTCTTT
D: TRBD1
V: TRBV18
size: -
J: TRBJ1-1

CDR3: CASSPPRGTHTGELFF
DNA: TGTGCCAGCAGCCCGCCCCGTGGGACTCACACCGGGGAGCTGTTTTTT
D: -
V: TRBV27
size: -
J: TRBJ2-2

CDR3: CASIPKGATEAFF
DNA: TGTGCCAGCATCCCCAAGGGGGCCACTGAAGCTTTCTTT
D: TRBD1
V: TRBV12-3/TRBV12-4
size: few
J: TRBJ1-1

CDR3: CAWSATPTGYEQFF
DNA: TGTGCCTGGAGTGCGACCCCCACGGGGTATGAGCAGTTCTTC
D: -
V: TRBV30
size: few
J: TRBJ2-1

CDR3: CASSLRTGFGYTF
DNA: TGTGCCAGCAGTTTACGGACAGGGTTCGGCTACACCTTC
D: TRBD1
V: TRBV28
size: -
J: TRBJ1-2

CDR3: CASSLSLHEKLFF
DNA: TGTGCCAGCAGCCTTAGTCTTCATGAAAAACTGTTTTTT
D: -
V: TRBV14
size: -
J: TRBJ1-4

CDR3: CASSPGTGGFEQYF
DNA: TGTGCCAGCAGCCCCGGGACAGGGGGCTTTGAGCAGTACTTC
D: TRBD1
V: TRBV14
size: -
J: TRBJ2-7

CDR3: CASSLRGTGDMNTEAFF
DNA: TGTGCCAGCAGCTTAAGGGGGACAGGAGACATGAACACTGAAGCTTTCTTT
D: TRBD1
V: TRBV11-2
size: -
J: TRBJ1-1

CDR3: CASRGTTIGETQYF
DNA: TGTGCCAGCAGGGGGACAACCATCGGAGAGACCCAGTACTTC
D: -
V: TRBV2
size: few
J: TRBJ2-5

CDR3: CASSVASGTVYEQYF
DNA: TGTGCCAGCAGCGTAGCTTCCGGGACAGTTTACGAGCAGTACTTC
D: TRBD1
V: TRBV9
size: once
J: TRBJ2-7

CDR3: CAGLGNSYEQYF
DNA: TGTGCCGGCCTCGGGAATTCCTACGAGCAGTACTTC
D: -
V: TRBV6-4
size: -
J: TRBJ2-7

CDR3: CASSETGNEQFF
DNA: TGTGCCAGCAGTGAAACGGGGAATGAGCAGTTCTTC
D: -
V: TRBV25-1
size: -
J: TRBJ2-1

CDR3: CASGLVPGSYEQYF
DNA: TGTGCTAGTGGTTTGGTACCGGGTAGCTACGAGCAGTACTTC
D: -
V: TRBV12-5
size: -
J: TRBJ2-7

CDR3: CATKQGGTYEQYF
DNA: TGTGCCACCAAACAGGGAGGGACCTACGAGCAGTACTTC
D: -
V: TRBV2
size: few
J: TRBJ2-7

CDR3: CASSSLRGGNYGYTF
DNA: TGTGCCAGCAGCTCCCTACGGGGAGGTAACTATGGCTACACCTTC
D: -
V: TRBV7-8
size: -
J: TRBJ1-2

CDR3: CASSTTGRGAQETQYF
DNA: TGTGCCAGCAGCACAACCGGGCGGGGGGCCCAAGAGACCCAGTACTTC
D: TRBD2
V: TRBV7-9
size: -
J: TRBJ2-5

CDR3: CACAQGWRSQETQYF
DNA: TGTGCCTGCGCACAAGGTTGGCGGTCCCAAGAGACCCAGTACTTC
D: -
V: TRBV30
size: once
J: TRBJ2-5

CDR3: CSVAQGLLGGYTF
DNA: TGCAGCGTTGCGCAGGGCCTGTTGGGGGGCTACACCTTC
D: -
V: TRBV29-1
size: few
J: TRBJ1-2

CDR3: CASNPGAGNQPQHF
DNA: TGTGCCAGCAACCCAGGGGCGGGCAATCAGCCCCAGCATTTT
D: -
V: TRBV6-5
size: -
J: TRBJ1-5

CDR3: CASSEGRTSGEPDEQYF
DNA: TGTGCCAGCAGTGAAGGTAGGACTAGCGGAGAACCAGACGAGCAGTACTTC
D: TRBD2
V: TRBV6-1
size: -
J: TRBJ2-7

CDR3: CASSLVTSQKEAFF
DNA: TGTGCCAGCAGCTTAGTAACTAGTCAAAAGGAAGCTTTCTTT
D: -
V: TRBV7-9
size: -
J: TRBJ1-1

CDR3: CASSPWGVQETQYF
DNA: TGTGCCAGCAGTCCCTGGGGAGTCCAAGAGACCCAGTACTTC
D: -
V: TRBV6-5
size: -
J: TRBJ2-5

CDR3: CASSLTGVGEQYF
DNA: TGTGCCAGCAGCCTTACAGGGGTAGGCGAGCAGTACTTC
D: TRBD1
V: TRBV5-8
size: -
J: TRBJ2-7

CDR3: CASSPDSNPYEQYF
DNA: TGTGCCAGCAGCCCCGACAGCAACCCCTACGAGCAGTACTTC
D: -
V: TRBV7-8
size: -
J: TRBJ2-7

CDR3: CASSEAAGRANQPQHF
DNA: TGTGCCAGCAGTGAAGCGGCAGGGAGGGCCAATCAGCCCCAGCATTTT
D: -
V: TRBV6-1
size: -
J: TRBJ1-5

CDR3: CASSPRTSGAFGEQYF
DNA: TGTGCCAGCAGCCCACGGACTAGCGGGGCCTTCGGCGAGCAGTACTTC
D: TRBD2
V: TRBV9
size: -
J: TRBJ2-7

CDR3: CASSQEGQGPNYGYTF
DNA: TGTGCCAGCAGCCAAGAGGGACAGGGGCCAAACTATGGCTACACCTTC
D: TRBD1
V: TRBV14
size: -
J: TRBJ1-2

CDR3: CASSLRQGSEAFF
DNA: TGTGCCAGTAGCCTACGACAGGGGTCGGAAGCTTTCTTT
D: TRBD1
V: TRBV19
size: -
J: TRBJ1-1

CDR3: CSVEVTGVSGYTF
DNA: TGCAGCGTTGAAGTAACAGGGGTAAGCGGCTACACCTTC
D: TRBD1
V: TRBV29-1
size: -
J: TRBJ1-2

CDR3: CASGGDRGYEQYF
DNA: TGTGCCAGCGGGGGGGACAGGGGCTACGAGCAGTACTTC
D: TRBD1
V: TRBV7-9
size: many
J: TRBJ2-7

CDR3: CASSYLRGWRNTIYF
DNA: TGTGCCAGCAGTTACCTCAGGGGATGGAGAAACACCATATATTTT
D: -
V: TRBV6-5
size: -
J: TRBJ1-3